This paragraph covers one T cell receptor beta chain sequence. As yet, its antigen is unknown. This sample is drawn from a study of cytomegalovirus exposure and HLA in healthy donors. CDR1 SGHNT and CDR2 YYREEE come from the germline V gene (reference sequence). The CDR3 has 12 residues. V was clipped by 4 bases and J by 8 bases, with 12 bases between them. The study, taken as a whole, reports: Later analysis identified a missense DCLRE1C variant that was linked to TCR beta V- and J-gene trimming. The study put 150 or so TCR beta chains on its list as cytomegalovirus-associated. Later analysis identified about 15,000 TCR beta sequences associated with HLA alleles, using a false discovery rate threshold of 0.05.

The donors were healthy bone marrow donors. The PCR made use of 60 Vbeta and 13 Jbeta primers. The method was immunoSEQ multiplex PCR; TCRdb's version includes in-frame clones alone and lacks a portion of them. The data show about 190,000 clones, 65% to 85% seen once. The sequence was collected from a male donor in good health and CMV-seronegative. Sequencing input: PBMCs. The V call is TRBV5-4, the J call TRBJ2-5; weak D call: TRBD2 (6 bases). The CDR3: CASSQTRGTQYF. CDR3 in DNA: TGTGCCAGCAGCCAGACTAGAGGCACCCAGTACTTC.